This T cell receptor beta chain was recovered during a study of cytomegalovirus exposure and HLA in healthy donors. Profiling relied on immunoSEQ multiplex PCR, and the TCRdb table lists in-frame clones only, not all of them. The top ten hold nearly 4.5% of the sample, which has tens of thousands of clones, approximately 93% seen once. This clone rates as medium-sized. Germline V gives CDR1 MRHNA, CDR2 SNTAGT. The CDR3 contains 15 residues. V was trimmed by 2 bases and J by 2 bases, leaving 11 bases between them. The source of this sequence is a man younger than 35 in good health and CMV-seropositive. The source material was PBMCs. The chain links TRBV6-4 to TRBJ2-3, with a tentative D call TRBD1 (5 bases). The CDR3 spells CASSDRGDATDTQYF. CDR3 DNA sequence: TGTGCCAGCAGTGACAGGGGCGATGCCACAGATACGCAGTATTTT.